These 16 T cell receptor beta chains were all obtained from the same sample, sequenced in a study of early T cells in non-severe SARS-CoV-2 infection. TCRdb independently ran MiXCR on the 5' RACE reads; one entry per CDR3 protein. The table lists approximately 52,000 distinct CDR3 sequences, approximately 7.6% of them singletons, with roughly 4.2% in the top ten. The material sequenced was whole blood. These receptor sequences come from an adult who was a healthcare worker with PCR-confirmed SARS-CoV-2 infection or an uninfected control (not recorded which).

This clonotype turned up a few times. V gene TRBV11-2 combines with J gene TRBJ2-1, with 11 bases fitting TRBD1. This CDR3 comprises 16 residues. Germline CDR1 SGHAT, CDR2 FQNNGV. The ends lost 5 bases at V and 3 bases at J; junction bases unmatched: 6. CDR3 nucleotide sequence: TGTGCCAGCAGCCCAACCGGGACAGGGGGCTACAATGAGCAGTTCTTC. This sequence encodes CASSPTGTGGYNEQFF.

The chain links TRBV29-1 to TRBJ1-2; weak D call: TRBD1 (5 bases). V shed 4 bases and J shed 4 bases, with 16 bases lying between them. CDR1 SQVTM and CDR2 ANQGSEA come from the germline V gene. The CDR3 loop spans 14 amino acids. The CDR3 protein is CSVVYGPGTYGYTF. For the CDR3, the DNA is TGCAGCGTTGTGTATGGCCCGGGGACCTATGGCTACACCTTC.

This clonotype has ten or more counts. The genes are TRBV19 and TRBJ2-1; D is perhaps TRBD2 (6 bases). Trimming stripped 1 base from V and 7 bases from J, with 14 bases between. The CDR3 has 15 residues. Germline-derived CDR1 and CDR2 are LNHDA and SQIVND (reference sequence). The CDR3 sequence is CASSIVVGGGNEQFF. The CDR3 DNA is TGTGCCAGTAGTATAGTAGTGGGAGGTGGAAATGAGCAGTTCTTC.

Comments on this clonotype: A read error is possible here, since a much larger clone lies one base away. The chain employs TRBV28 and TRBJ2-6; no firm D call. Trimming took 7 bases from V and 0 from J, leaving 7 bases between them. The CDR3 sequence is 14 residues long. The germline V gene encodes CDR1 MDHEN and CDR2 SYDVKM. CDR3 loop: CASKQTSGANVLTF. The CDR3 DNA is TGTGCCAGCAAGCAAACCTCTGGGGCCAACGTCCTGACTTTC. The whole variable domain, filled in from reference TRBV28 and TRBJ2-6, reads DVKVTQSSRYLVKRTGEKVFLECVQDMDHENMFWYRQDPGLGLRLIYFSYDVKMKEKGDIPEGYSVSREKKERFSLILESASTNQTSMYLCASKQTSGANVLTFGAGSRLTVL.

This clonotype showed up many times. The J gene is TRBJ2-1, the V gene TRBV29-1; possibly TRBD1 or TRBD2 for D (5 bases each). The CDR3 runs 12 residues. V was clipped by 1 base and J by 8 bases, with 9 bases between them. Germline V gene lookup returns CDR1 SQVTM and CDR2 ANQGSEA. CDR3 in DNA: TGCAGCGTTGAAGCCCGGGGCTATGAGCAGTTCTTC. Residues: CSVEARGYEQFF.

This clonotype has more than one count but fewer than ten. The V call is TRBV18, the J call TRBJ1-1, with D unclear. Trimming removed 4 bases at V and 4 bases at J, with 7 bases between. This CDR3 has 12 residues. Germline CDR1 is KGHSH and CDR2 is LQKENI. The CDR3 loop reads CASSLRGTEAFF. For the CDR3, the DNA is TGTGCCAGCTCACTTCGGGGCACTGAAGCTTTCTTT.

This clonotype was observed a few times. The chain recombines TRBV5-1 with TRBJ2-1, with 7 bases matching TRBD2. This CDR3 is 14 amino acids long. CDR1 and CDR2 from the germline V gene are SGHRS and YFSETQ. V gave up 2 bases and J gave up 7 bases; unmatched junction bases: 6. The CDR3 coding sequence is TGCGCCAGCAGCTTTGGACTAGGGTCAAATGAGCAGTTCTTC. Protein: CASSFGLGSNEQFF. The whole variable domain, remainder taken from reference TRBV5-1 and TRBJ2-1, is KAGVTQTPRYLIKTRGQQVTLSCSPISGHRSVSWYQQTPGQGLQFLFEYFSETQRNKGNFPGRFSGRQFSNSRSEMNVSTLELGDSALYLCASSFGLGSNEQFFGPGTRLTVL.

This clonotype occurred a few times. The chain employs TRBV9 and TRBJ2-3; tentative D call: TRBD2 (5 bases). Between the trimmed V and J ends, which lost 1 base and 2 bases, there was a span of 8 bases. The CDR3 length is 14 residues. Germline CDR1 SGDLS, CDR2 YYNGEE. The CDR3 nucleotides are TGTGCCAGCAGCGTATGGGAGAACACAGATACGCAGTATTTT. Translated: CASSVWENTDTQYF.

This clonotype has a count of ten or more. J is TRBJ2-3 and V is TRBV20-1; 14 positions match TRBD2. Germline CDR1 and CDR2: DFQATT and SNEGSKA (reference sequence). The CDR3 is 17 residues long. After removal of 2 bases from V and 8 bases from J, the junction contained 12 bases not matched to a gene. The CDR3 DNA follows: TGCAGTGCTAGACGTCTAGGGACTAGCGGGAGAGATGGTACGCAGTATTTT. Its protein product is CSARRLGTSGRDGTQYF.

This clonotype has more than one count but fewer than ten. This rearrangement joins TRBV3-1 to TRBJ2-7; no definite D call. The germline V gene encodes CDR1 LGHDT and CDR2 YNNKEL (reference sequence). The V gene lost 1 base and the J gene lost 4 bases, with 14 bases spanning the gap. The CDR3 contains 15 residues. This CDR3 is CASSQVLDSPYEQYF. In DNA form, the CDR3 reads TGTGCCAGCAGCCAAGTTCTAGATTCACCTTACGAGCAGTACTTC.

This clonotype has more than one count but fewer than ten. V and J are TRBV7-9 and TRBJ1-1; D is undetermined. The germline V and J ends were trimmed by 8 bases and 2 bases, with 9 bases remaining between them. The CDR3 has 12 amino acids. The germline gives CDR1 SEHNR, CDR2 FQNEAQ (reference sequence). CDR3 DNA sequence: TGTGCCAGCGAGACACGAAACACTGAAGCTTTCTTT. This encodes CASETRNTEAFF.

This clonotype was seen a few times. This rearrangement joins TRBV3-1 to TRBJ2-1; 11 nucleotides match TRBD2. This CDR3 region has 19 residues. CDR1 and CDR2 from the germline V gene are LGHDT and YNNKEL (reference sequence). The V and J ends lost 5 bases and 8 bases, in that order; junction bases with no gene match: 20. CDR3 sequence reads: CASSSILQLAGDDLDEQFF. For the CDR3, the DNA is TGTGCCAGCAGCTCCATTCTTCAACTAGCGGGAGACGACCTCGATGAGCAGTTCTTC.

The sample holds many counts of this clonotype. This rearrangement joins TRBV13 to TRBJ2-3; the D gene could be TRBD1 or TRBD2 (6 bases each). Germline V gene data show CDR1 as PRHDT and CDR2 as FYEKMQ (reference sequence). V lost 5 bases and J 8 bases, leaving 23 bases between the germline ends. This CDR3 comprises 16 residues. The CDR3 here is CASSVQGGGSLLTQYF. DNA of the CDR3: TGTGCCAGCAGCGTACAGGGAGGAGGATCTTTACTTACGCAGTATTTT.

The genes are TRBV30 and TRBJ2-7; TRBD1 matches 7 bases. The CDR3 consists of 14 residues. The J segment lost 6 bases and the V segment lost 2 bases, leaving 10 bases of the junction unmatched. Germline CDR1 reads GTSNPN; CDR2 reads SVGIG (reference sequence). The CDR3 is CAWSFGQATSEQYF. As DNA, the CDR3 is TGTGCCTGGAGTTTTGGACAGGCCACCTCCGAGCAGTACTTC.

This clonotype was seen more than once but under ten times. The rearrangement uses TRBV12-3 or TRBV12-4 and TRBJ2-6; D is undetermined. This CDR3 comprises 14 residues. Trimming took 7 bases from V and 1 from J, leaving 8 bases between them. The CDR3 sequence: CASIHRSGANVLTF. DNA of the CDR3: TGTGCCAGCATCCATCGATCTGGGGCCAACGTCCTGACTTTC.

This clonotype was counted only a few times. The chain joins TRBV27 to TRBJ1-1; D gene uncertain. V was pared by 2 bases and J by 6 bases, with 10 bases between. CDR3 size: 13 residues. Germline values: CDR1 MNHEY, CDR2 SMNVEV (reference sequence). The DNA for the CDR3 is TGTGCCAGCAGTTTAAGTCAGTCCGCTGAAGCTTTCTTT. This encodes CASSLSQSAEAFF.